Listed here are 14 T cell receptor beta chains from one sample, sequenced in a study of T cell responses to AZD1222 COVID-19 vaccine. Method: immunoSEQ multiplex PCR; TCRdb's copy keeps in-frame clones and lacks some. The sample has some 150,000 clones; roughly 94% are singletons. The specimen was peripheral blood, collected on day 0 of MenACWY control vaccination. The receptors come from an adult in good health.

The V and J genes are TRBV6-5 and TRBJ2-2, with 9 bases that match TRBD2. Unmatched junction bases numbered 6, after V lost 2 bases and J lost 5 bases. The CDR3 is 16 amino acids. CDR1 is MNHEY and CDR2 is SVGAGI in the germline V gene. For the CDR3, the DNA is TGTGCCAGCAGTTACGAGAGCGGGAGGTCGACCGGGGAGCTGTTTTTT. This translates into CASSYESGRSTGELFF.

V is TRBV5-8 and J is TRBJ1-2; D is ambiguous. This CDR3 is 10 amino acids long. V lost 5 bases to trimming and J lost 7 bases, with 6 bases between them. Germline V gives CDR1 SGHTS, CDR2 YDEGEE. The CDR3 DNA reads as TGTGCCAGCAGTGGCTTTGGCTACACCTTC. This codes for CASSGFGYTF.

This chain joins TRBV11-2 and TRBJ1-3; D possibly corresponds to TRBD1 (6 bases). Trimming cost V 7 bases and J 2 bases, with 15 bases left between them. This CDR3 is built from 15 residues. Germline V lookup: CDR1 SGHAT, CDR2 FQNNGV. In nucleotides, the CDR3 is TGTGCCAGCACACGATTGACAGGAGCTGGAAACACCATATATTTT. Translated: CASTRLTGAGNTIYF. The full variable domain, in which reference TRBV11-2 and TRBJ1-3 provide the parts outside the CDR3, is EAGVAQSPRYKIIEKRQSVAFWCNPISGHATLYWYQQILGQGPKLLIQFQNNGVVDDSQLPKDRFSAERLKGVDSTLKIQPAKLEDSAVYLCASTRLTGAGNTIYFGEGSWLTVV.

This chain's CDR3 is CAWRGRDRAGDTGANYGYTF. CDR3 nucleotide sequence: TGTGCCTGGAGAGGGCGGGACAGGGCCGGTGATACGGGGGCTAACTATGGCTACACCTTC. This rearrangement joins TRBV30 to TRBJ1-2; TRBD1 matches at 9 bases. The V gene's germline CDR1 is GTSNPN and CDR2 SVGIG (reference sequence). This CDR3 region has 20 residues. Germline trimming cut 3 bases from V and 0 bases from J; bases unmatched to any gene: 20.

This chain uses TRBV10-3 with TRBJ1-2; possibly TRBD1 for D (5 bases). Trimming left V 0 bases short and J 4 bases short, with 9 bases between. This CDR3 has 14 residues. The V gene's germline CDR1 is ENHRY and CDR2 SYGVKD. CDR3 nucleotide sequence: TGTGCCATCAGTGAGTCAACGGGGGGCTATGGCTACACCTTC. This codes for CAISESTGGYGYTF.

The chain couples TRBV7-2 to TRBJ1-5; the D gene is possibly TRBD1 (5 bases). Germline V gene lookup returns CDR1 SGHTA and CDR2 FQGNSA. The CDR3 runs 14 residues. The V gene lost 2 bases and the J gene lost 5 bases, with 10 bases spanning the gap. CDR3 bases: TGTGCCAGCAGCTTAAAAGGGGTGTATCAGCCCCAGCATTTT. Its translation: CASSLKGVYQPQHF.

This chain joins TRBV3-1 (or the pseudogene TRBV3-2) and TRBJ1-2, with unresolved D. Germline loops: CDR1 LGHDT, CDR2 YNNKEL (reference sequence). V lost 5 bases to trimming and J lost 4 bases, with 11 bases between them. The CDR3 covers 13 residues. The CDR3 DNA is TGTGCCAGCAGCTTCACATCGGGCTATGGCTACACCTTC. The encoded protein is CASSFTSGYGYTF.

The rearrangement joins TRBV7-9 to TRBJ1-2; D is undetermined. The V gene lost 4 bases and the J gene lost 2 bases, with 17 bases spanning the gap. CDR3 size: 16 residues. CDR1 is SEHNR, CDR2 FQNEAQ, per germline (reference sequence). The CDR3 nucleotides are TGTGCCAGCAGCTCCAACTCCGGGTTTCAAAACTATGGCTACACCTTC. Residues: CASSSNSGFQNYGYTF.

This chain joins TRBV7-6 and TRBJ1-1; no clear D gene. Germline CDR1 reads SGHVS; CDR2 reads FNYEAQ. The CDR3 runs to 15 residues. V shed 1 base and J shed 1 base, with 10 bases lying between them. CDR3 nucleotides: TGTGCCAGCAGCTTAGGTGAGACTCGGAACACTGAAGCTTTCTTT. Translation: CASSLGETRNTEAFF.

The chain is built from TRBV12-5 and TRBJ2-7, with D unresolved. This CDR3 region has 13 residues. Trimming removed 2 bases at V and 4 bases at J, with 9 bases between. Germline CDR1 is LGHNT and CDR2 is FRNRAP. CDR3 residues: CASGLREDYEQYF. CDR3 DNA sequence: TGTGCTAGTGGTTTGCGAGAGGATTACGAGCAGTACTTC.

The CDR3 here is CASQHGGRNTIYF. The CDR3 DNA reads as TGTGCCAGCCAACACGGGGGCAGAAACACCATATATTTT. The rearrangement joins TRBV12-3 or TRBV12-4 to TRBJ1-3, with a tentative D call TRBD1 (6 bases). Trimming removed 8 bases from V and 5 bases from J, with 13 bases in between. The CDR3 totals 13 residues.

This clone was seen only once. The genes are TRBV6-1 and TRBJ2-7; 10 bases are shared with TRBD2. The V and J ends lost 3 bases and 5 bases, in that order; junction bases with no gene match: 10. The CDR3 loop spans 16 amino acids. The germline V gene encodes CDR1 MNHNS and CDR2 SASEGT. Here the CDR3 DNA reads TGTGCCAGCAGTGATGATCGGCTAGCGGGAGACAACGAGCAGTACTTC. Amino acids: CASSDDRLAGDNEQYF.

V usage is TRBV12-3 or TRBV12-4 and J usage is TRBJ1-5; D is uncertain. V lost 5 bases and J lost 6, with 11 bases in between. The CDR3 contains 13 residues. The CDR3 spells CASSLTLVQPQHF. CDR3 in DNA: TGTGCCAGCAGTCTGACCCTGGTTCAGCCCCAGCATTTT.

V usage is TRBV6-1 and J usage is TRBJ2-6; a possible D gene is TRBD1 (6 bases). This CDR3 spans 16 amino acids. Trimming stripped 4 bases from V and 0 bases from J, with 10 bases between. Germline V gives CDR1 MNHNS, CDR2 SASEGT. This CDR3 is CASSGGTPSGANVLTF. The CDR3 DNA reads TGTGCCAGCAGTGGAGGGACACCCTCTGGGGCCAACGTCCTGACTTTC.